This TCR beta chain was retrieved from a study of CD8+ T cells in alopecia areata. Whole-study results and caveats: Lesional tissue from the scalp (especially in alopecia totalis/universalis) showed higher clonality than normal scalp. Sequencing of scalp tissue also captures the resident alphabeta T cells of normal skin.

Worth noting for this clone: Its antigen remains unidentified.

Sequencing templates came from extracted RNA that was reverse transcribed into cDNA. Libraries were prepared by immunoSEQ multiplex PCR; TCRdb keeps only in-frame clonotypes and omits some of them. The data contain 3,500 to 5,000 clones, under 70% of them singletons. Germline V lookup: CDR1 MNHEY, CDR2 SVGAGI. The V end was cut by 8 bases, the J end by 1 base, with 12 bases between. CDR3 length equals 14 residues. The sample was skin. The genes are TRBV6-5 and TRBJ2-4; TRBD2 might be the D (5 bases). The clonotype was recovered from a human donor in good health. DNA of the CDR3: TGTGCCAGCGCTCGGGGTTTGGCCAAAAACATTCAGTACTTC. Amino acids: CASARGLAKNIQYF.